The rows below give T cell receptor beta chains drawn from one sample of a study of response to subunit inactivated influenza vaccine. In TCRdb, the RT-PCR reads were re-called with MiXCR into one record per CDR3 protein. Of over 450,000 distinct CDR3 sequences in the sample, roughly 13% were seen once. Sequencing was performed on PBMCs from blood, taken 45 days after vaccination. These TCRs come from a man over 45 who received an inactivated influenza vaccine. Both conserved end residues are part of each CDR3. D genes are given only for firm matches. Clone sizes are given selectively: once, few, many, or a class where the clone is expanded.

CDR3 protein,CDR3 DNA,clone size,J gene,V gene,D gene
CASSQDPGGADWFF,TGTGCCAGCAGCCAAGATCCGGGAGGGGCCGACTGGTTTTTT,many,TRBJ1-4,TRBV4-2,NA
CSARTLANYGYTF,TGCAGTGCTAGGACATTGGCTAACTATGGCTACACCTTC,few,TRBJ1-2,TRBV20-1,NA
CSAIRTVRDTQYF,TGCAGTGCGATCCGGACAGTCAGGGATACGCAGTATTTT,many,TRBJ2-3,TRBV20-1,NA
CASSLTQAKNIQYF,TGCGCCAGTTCTCTAACCCAAGCCAAAAACATTCAGTACTTC,NA,TRBJ2-4,TRBV5-1,NA
CASSSYGGPYEQYF,TGTGCCAGCAGCTCGTACGGGGGTCCCTACGAGCAGTACTTC,NA,TRBJ2-7,TRBV5-6,NA
CASSAGQGERPQHF,TGTGCCAGCAGTGCCGGACAGGGGGAGCGGCCCCAGCATTTT,NA,TRBJ1-5,TRBV27,TRBD1
CASRRSSGGADTQYF,TGTGCCAGCAGACGCTCTAGCGGGGGGGCAGATACGCAGTATTTT,few,TRBJ2-3,TRBV12-3/TRBV12-4,TRBD2
CASSQGGRLKADTQYF,TGTGCCAGCAGCCAAGGTGGAAGACTTAAGGCAGATACGCAGTATTTT,few,TRBJ2-3,TRBV3-1,NA
CASSQDNLGANVLTF,TGCGCCAGCAGCCAAGATAACTTAGGGGCCAACGTCCTGACTTTC,NA,TRBJ2-6,TRBV4-3,NA
CASSYLQGTGYTF,TGTGCCAGCAGTTACTTACAGGGGACGGGCTACACCTTC,few,TRBJ1-2,TRBV6-5,TRBD1
CASSFREQNIQYF,TGTGCCAGCAGTTTTAGGGAACAAAACATTCAGTACTTC,many,TRBJ2-4,TRBV12-3/TRBV12-4,NA
CASSDPSGGGAFGASYNEQFF,TGTGCCAGCAGTGACCCCTCGGGCGGGGGGGCATTTGGGGCCTCCTACAATGAGCAGTTCTTC,NA,TRBJ2-1,TRBV6-4,TRBD2
CASRSNQGLNTEAFF,TGTGCCAGCAGATCCAACCAGGGTTTGAACACTGAAGCTTTCTTT,many,TRBJ1-1,TRBV12-3/TRBV12-4,NA
CSARTSGNYEQYF,TGCAGTGCAAGGACTAGCGGGAACTACGAGCAGTACTTC,few,TRBJ2-7,TRBV20-1,TRBD2
CASSFSGGELFF,TGTGCCAGCAGCTTTAGCGGAGGGGAGCTGTTTTTT,NA,TRBJ2-2,TRBV5-6,NA
CASSQPSGTTLDEQFF,TGTGCCAGCAGCCAACCGAGCGGGACAACTCTCGATGAGCAGTTCTTC,few,TRBJ2-1,TRBV4-2,NA
CASSPSTLTNYGYTF,TGTGCCAGCAGCCCCTCGACCCTGACTAACTATGGCTACACCTTC,NA,TRBJ1-2,TRBV5-6,NA
CASSLNYRELFF,TGTGCCAGCAGTTTAAACTACAGGGAGCTGTTTTTT,few,TRBJ2-2,TRBV12-3/TRBV12-4,NA
CASSSVGAEQYF,TGTGCCAGCAGTTCCGTGGGAGCCGAGCAGTACTTC,few,TRBJ2-7,TRBV12-3/TRBV12-4,NA
CASSRLAKSSYEQYF,TGTGCCAGCAGTCGACTAGCGAAAAGCTCCTACGAGCAGTACTTC,NA,TRBJ2-7,TRBV2,TRBD2
CASSLGGSSQPQHF,TGTGCCAGCAGTCTTGGGGGGAGTAGCCAGCCCCAGCATTTT,NA,TRBJ1-5,TRBV27,NA
CASSLGRVSYNEQFF,TGTGCCAGCAGCTTAGGGCGGGTCTCCTACAATGAGCAGTTCTTC,few,TRBJ2-1,TRBV12-3/TRBV12-4,NA
CASSYSLPRGQVTDTQYF,TGTGCCAGCAGTTACTCCCTCCCCCGTGGACAGGTCACAGATACGCAGTATTTT,NA,TRBJ2-3,TRBV6-5,TRBD1
CASSPPGLAGFGEQFF,TGCGCCAGCAGCCCCCCCGGACTAGCGGGGTTTGGGGAGCAGTTCTTC,few,TRBJ2-1,TRBV5-1,TRBD2
CSARLGPDGYTF,TGCAGTGCTAGACTTGGGCCGGATGGCTACACCTTC,few,TRBJ1-2,TRBV20-1,NA
CASSLDRDRTLEQYF,TGTGCCAGCAGCTTAGACCGGGACAGGACCTTGGAGCAGTACTTC,many,TRBJ2-7,TRBV7-8,TRBD1
CASSTLGGQEEKLFF,TGTGCCAGCAGCACTCTAGGGGGGCAGGAGGAAAAACTGTTTTTT,NA,TRBJ1-4,TRBV7-9,NA
CASSRDSGFTDTQYF,TGTGCCAGCAGCCGGGACAGTGGGTTCACAGATACGCAGTATTTT,few,TRBJ2-3,TRBV7-9,TRBD1
CASSLGSGSIVNEQFF,TGCGCCAGCAGCTTGGGTAGCGGGAGTATCGTTAATGAGCAGTTCTTC,few,TRBJ2-1,TRBV5-1,TRBD2
CASSQITGFTNEKLFF,TGTGCCAGCAGCCAAATCACAGGGTTCACTAATGAAAAACTGTTTTTT,NA,TRBJ1-4,TRBV4-2,NA
CASRGVWAQYF,TGTGCCAGCAGGGGGGTTTGGGCCCAGTACTTC,NA,TRBJ2-5,TRBV28,NA
CSARGENTGELFF,TGCAGTGCTAGAGGGGAGAACACCGGGGAGCTGTTTTTT,many,TRBJ2-2,TRBV20-1,NA
CASSLARQGVEQFF,TGTGCCAGCAGCTTAGCGAGACAGGGTGTTGAGCAGTTCTTC,NA,TRBJ2-1,TRBV7-2,TRBD1
CASSTRDRGPYGYTF,TGTGCCAGCAGTACACGGGACAGGGGGCCCTATGGCTACACCTTC,NA,TRBJ1-2,TRBV12-3/TRBV12-4,TRBD1
CASSQGRDRALITEAFF,TGTGCCAGCAGCCAAGGTAGGGACAGGGCACTTATCACTGAAGCTTTCTTT,once,TRBJ1-1,TRBV3-1,TRBD1
CSARASRVHMDSYEQYF,TGCAGTGCTAGAGCCTCCCGGGTTCACATGGACTCCTACGAGCAGTACTTC,NA,TRBJ2-7,TRBV20-1,NA
CASSFRGPAFF,TGTGCCAGCAGTTTTCGGGGGCCCGCTTTCTTT,many,TRBJ1-1,TRBV12-3/TRBV12-4,NA
CSASSLSGNSYEQYF,TGCAGTGCTAGTTCTCTTAGCGGTAACTCCTACGAGCAGTACTTC,few,TRBJ2-7,TRBV20-1,NA
CASAELLTQETQYF,TGTGCCAGCGCCGAGTTACTAACCCAAGAGACCCAGTACTTC,NA,TRBJ2-5,TRBV2,NA
CASSQGEPSTDTQYF,TGCGCCAGCAGCCAAGGGGAGCCCAGCACAGATACGCAGTATTTT,few,TRBJ2-3,TRBV4-3,NA
CASSFSDQPQHF,TGTGCCAGCAGTTTCAGCGACCAGCCCCAGCATTTT,NA,TRBJ1-5,TRBV12-3/TRBV12-4,NA
CASSARLGYEQFF,TGTGCCAGCAGCGCAAGACTAGGTTATGAGCAGTTCTTC,many,TRBJ2-1,TRBV9,NA
CSVDLADGTGELFF,TGCAGCGTTGATTTGGCGGATGGGACCGGGGAGCTGTTTTTT,many,TRBJ2-2,TRBV29-1,NA
CASSFQGVGTGELFF,TGTGCCAGCAGCTTTCAGGGGGTAGGGACCGGGGAGCTGTTTTTT,few,TRBJ2-2,TRBV11-2,TRBD1
CSASSNRGGTYEQYF,TGCAGTGCCAGCTCAAACAGGGGCGGAACCTACGAGCAGTACTTC,NA,TRBJ2-7,TRBV20-1,TRBD1
CASSYSGLNTDTQYF,TGTGCCAGCAGTTACTCGGGACTGAACACAGATACGCAGTATTTT,NA,TRBJ2-3,TRBV6-5,NA
CASSQDSGPQYF,TGCGCCAGCAGCCAAGATTCGGGACCCCAGTATTTT,many,TRBJ2-3,TRBV4-3,NA
CASSPGSPTYEQYF,TGTGCCAGCTCACCAGGCAGCCCGACCTACGAGCAGTACTTC,NA,TRBJ2-7,TRBV18,NA
CASSQQGVGEQFF,TGTGCCAGCAGCCAACAAGGGGTGGGTGAGCAGTTCTTC,few,TRBJ2-1,TRBV14,NA
CASKNPGQGARGYTF,TGTGCCAGCAAAAACCCGGGACAGGGGGCGCGTGGCTACACCTTC,NA,TRBJ1-2,TRBV28,TRBD1
CASSPTGREGRYEQYF,TGTGCCAGCAGCCCCACGGGGCGGGAGGGCCGTTACGAGCAGTACTTC,NA,TRBJ2-7,TRBV6-1,TRBD2
CAISARTGVGEQYF,TGTGCCATCAGCGCAAGGACAGGGGTGGGCGAGCAGTACTTC,NA,TRBJ2-7,TRBV10-3,TRBD1
CAVRDRSLTGELFF,TGTGCCGTCCGGGACAGGTCCCTCACCGGGGAGCTGTTTTTT,NA,TRBJ2-2,TRBV10-3,TRBD1
CASSQAGQAYETQYF,TGTGCCAGCAGCCAGGCTGGGCAGGCGTACGAGACCCAGTACTTC,NA,TRBJ2-5,TRBV4-2,NA
CRAGGPQQETQYF,TGCCGGGCCGGGGGGCCGCAGCAAGAGACCCAGTACTTC,few,TRBJ2-5,TRBV20-1,NA
CASRQTGTGVNEQFF,TGTGCCAGCAGACAAACCGGGACAGGGGTAAATGAGCAGTTCTTC,many,TRBJ2-1,TRBV12-3/TRBV12-4,TRBD1